The 24 T cell receptor beta chains below all came from one sample that was sequenced in a study of blood T cell repertoires in COVID-19. The protocol was immunoSEQ multiplex PCR, while the TCRdb copy is restricted to in-frame clones and leaves out a portion. The sample shows around 220,000 clones, 70% to 90% of them seen only once. Sample: PBMCs or T cells enriched from blood (not recorded which). The receptors shown here come from a woman aged 40 to 50 with acute COVID-19.

J is TRBJ1-6 and V is TRBV25-1, with 8 bases identical to TRBD1. V was clipped by 6 bases and J by 9 bases; unmatched bases: 1. Germline V gene sequence: CDR1 MGHDK, CDR2 SYGVNS. The CDR3 spans 12 residues. The CDR3 region has the DNA TGTGCCAGCAGCAGGGGGCTTTCACCCCTCCACTTT. It translates to CASSRGLSPLHF.

This clone was seen only a few times. The chain links TRBV27 to TRBJ1-2, with D perhaps matching TRBD1 (5 bases). The CDR3 covers 12 residues. CDR1 is MNHEY, CDR2 SMNVEV, per germline (reference sequence). Trimming stripped 6 bases from V and 2 bases from J, with 7 bases between. The CDR3 bases are TGTGCCAGCAGATACAGGAACTATGGCTACACCTTC. This translates into CASRYRNYGYTF.

V usage is TRBV12-3 or TRBV12-4 and J usage is TRBJ1-6; D unclear. The CDR3 extends over 13 amino acids. The ends were cut back, 6 bases at V and 14 bases at J, with 17 bases in the middle. CDR3 in DNA: TGTGCCAGCAGCCCCCGCGTGTATTCTTCCCTCCACTTT. It translates to CASSPRVYSSLHF.

The chain combines TRBV5-4 with TRBJ1-1; a weak D match, TRBD1 (5 bases). V was clipped by 0 bases and J by 8 bases, with 17 bases between them. The CDR3 covers 15 residues. Germline V gene sequence: CDR1 SGHNT, CDR2 YYREEE (reference sequence). The CDR3 here is CASSLAKGFPPEAFF. CDR3 DNA: TGTGCCAGCAGCTTGGCCAAGGGGTTTCCACCGGAAGCTTTCTTT.

The gene calls are TRBV7-9 and TRBJ2-7; possibly TRBD2 for D (6 bases). Trimming removed 4 bases from V and 3 bases from J, with 13 bases in between. The CDR3 spans 14 residues. Germline V lookup: CDR1 SEHNR, CDR2 FQNEAQ (reference sequence). DNA of the CDR3: TGTGCCAGCAGCTCCGGAGGGCGGCGCTACGAGCAGTACTTC. This translates into CASSSGGRRYEQYF.

This clone has a handful of counts. The V gene is TRBV5-5, the J gene TRBJ2-7, with a tentative D call TRBD1 (5 bases). CDR1 and CDR2 from the germline V gene are SGHKS and YYEKEE (reference sequence). V lost 0 bases and J lost 2, with 12 bases in between. The CDR3 is made up of 15 amino acids. The CDR3 region has the DNA TGTGCCAGCAGCTTGGTAGCCGACAGAACCTACGAGCAGTACTTC. Amino acid sequence: CASSLVADRTYEQYF. Drawing the rest from reference TRBV5-5 and TRBJ2-7, the complete variable domain is DAGVTQSPTHLIKTRGQQVTLRCSPISGHKSVSWYQQVLGQGPQFIFQYYEKEERGRGNFPDRFSARQFPNYSSELNVNALLLGDSALYLCASSLVADRTYEQYFGPGTRLTVT.

The chain carries TRBV2 and TRBJ2-1, with D tentatively TRBD2 (5 bases). Looked up from germline, CDR1 is SNHLY and CDR2 is FYNNEI. The CDR3 has 15 amino acids. The V gene lost 0 bases and the J gene lost 3 bases, with 9 bases spanning the gap. CDR3 sequence reads: CASSEALGGYNEQFF. For the CDR3, the DNA is TGTGCCAGCAGTGAAGCGCTTGGAGGCTACAATGAGCAGTTCTTC. Filled out from reference TRBV2 and TRBJ2-1, the complete variable domain reads EPEVTQTPSHQVTQMGQEVILRCVPISNHLYFYWYRQILGQKVEFLVSFYNNEISEKSEIFDDQFSVERPDGSNFTLKIRSTKLEDSAMYFCASSEALGGYNEQFFGPGTRLTVL.

J is TRBJ2-1 and V is TRBV2; 11 bases align to TRBD2. The germline gives CDR1 SNHLY, CDR2 FYNNEI. The CDR3 is 13 amino acids. The J segment lost 5 bases and the V segment lost 7 bases, leaving 1 base of the junction unmatched. Here the CDR3 DNA reads TGTGCCAGCAAGGGACTAGCGGACAATGAGCAGTTCTTC. Translating gives CASKGLADNEQFF.

V is TRBV7-3 and J is TRBJ1-6; 8 positions agree with TRBD1. The CDR3 runs 14 residues. Looked up from germline, CDR1 is SGHTA and CDR2 is FQGTGA. V gave up 3 bases and J gave up 6 bases; unmatched junction bases: 1. The DNA for the CDR3 is TGTGCCAGCAGCTTTACAGGGGGTAATTCACCCCTCCACTTT. It specifies CASSFTGGNSPLHF.

This chain joins TRBV5-1 and TRBJ1-3, with TRBD1 matching over 10 bases. Germline CDR1 SGHRS, CDR2 YFSETQ. V lost 4 bases to trimming and J lost 7 bases; unmatched junction nucleotides: 5. The CDR3 runs 14 residues. CDR3 region: CASSLGQGQNTIYF. CDR3 in DNA: TGCGCCAGCAGCCTGGGACAGGGGCAGAACACCATATATTTT.

This clone was recorded at least ten times. The genes are TRBV10-3 and TRBJ2-7; 14 bases map to TRBD2. This CDR3 contains 16 residues. Per the germline V gene, CDR1 is ENHRY and CDR2 is SYGVKD. J lost 6 bases, V lost 6 bases, and 10 bases had no gene match. Here the CDR3 reads CAIRVPGLAGVGEQYF. CDR3 DNA sequence: TGTGCCATCAGGGTACCGGGACTAGCGGGAGTCGGCGAGCAGTACTTC.

In its sample, this clone was seen a few times. The rearrangement links TRBV5-4 to TRBJ1-5; the D is unclear. Germline V CDR1 and CDR2: SGHNT, YYREEE (reference sequence). V was cut by 3 bases and J by 4 bases, with 14 bases left in between. The CDR3 extends over 15 amino acids. The CDR3 reads CASSSTETGNQPQHF. CDR3 coding DNA: TGTGCCAGCAGCTCTACAGAGACGGGAAATCAGCCCCAGCATTTT.

The chain couples TRBV4-3 to TRBJ2-1, with D unresolved. The germline V and J ends were trimmed by 3 bases and 10 bases, with 16 bases remaining between them. This CDR3 region has 14 residues. The germline V gene encodes CDR1 LGHNA and CDR2 YSLEER. Here the CDR3 reads CASSQRLGILEQFF. CDR3 nucleotide sequence: TGCGCCAGCAGCCAGCGTCTGGGCATTCTCGAGCAGTTCTTC.

The chain carries TRBV18 and TRBJ1-1; D gene unclear. Trimming left V 4 bases short and J 0 bases short, with 6 bases between. Germline assignment: CDR1 KGHSH and CDR2 LQKENI. This CDR3 has 13 amino acids. The CDR3: CASSLKMNTEAFF. The CDR3 bases are TGTGCCAGCTCACTTAAAATGAACACTGAAGCTTTCTTT.

This clone appeared a single time. V usage is TRBV5-4 and J usage is TRBJ1-2; D not certain. This CDR3 has 15 residues. Trimming removed 3 bases from V and 1 base from J, with 13 bases in between. In germline, CDR1 is SGHNT, CDR2 YYREEE (reference sequence). Written as DNA, the CDR3 is TGTGCCAGCAGCTCAACCTTCAGCGTTAACTATGGCTACACCTTC. Encoded protein: CASSSTFSVNYGYTF.

The table lists this clone with a few counts. V and J are TRBV4-3 and TRBJ1-2; 8 bases are shared with TRBD1. This CDR3 has 15 amino acids. CDR1 and CDR2 (germline): LGHNA, YSLEER. With V trimmed by 0 bases and J by 6 bases, 6 bases remained unmatched. The CDR3 DNA is TGCGCCAGCAGCCAAGATTCCGGGACAGGACATGGCTACACCTTC. It specifies CASSQDSGTGHGYTF.

The rearrangement uses TRBV5-4 and TRBJ2-3, with D unclear. Germline V gives CDR1 SGHNT, CDR2 YYREEE (reference sequence). This CDR3 is 12 amino acids long. Trimming took off 4 bases at V and 2 bases at J, with 5 bases between the two ends. DNA of the CDR3: TGTGCCAGCAGCGGAGTCACAGATACGCAGTATTTT. Its protein is CASSGVTDTQYF.

J is TRBJ1-4 and V is TRBV25-1; D remains unclear. CDR1 is MGHDK, CDR2 SYGVNS, per germline. V was cut by 4 bases and J by 8 bases, with 23 bases left in between. CDR3 length: 17 residues. CDR3 residues: CASSASPEAGGREKLFF. The CDR3 DNA sequence: TGTGCCAGCAGTGCGTCCCCCGAGGCGGGCGGTCGAGAAAAACTGTTTTTT.

The CDR3 DNA follows: TGTGCCAGCAGCCAAGGAGCCCTAGGAGGACCCCAGAACACTGAAGCTTTCTTT. Translating gives CASSQGALGGPQNTEAFF. The chain carries TRBV4-2 and TRBJ1-1; D remains unclear. V dropped 1 base and J dropped 1 base, with 19 bases sitting between them. In germline, CDR1 is LGHNA, CDR2 YNFKEQ. This CDR3 is 18 amino acids long.

V is TRBV29-1 and J is TRBJ1-1; a possible D gene is TRBD1 (5 bases). The CDR3 covers 16 residues. Looked up from germline, CDR1 is SQVTM and CDR2 is ANQGSEA. The V and J ends lost 5 bases and 0 bases respectively, with 19 bases between them. CDR3 amino acids: CSVLDRLGAMNTEAFF. The CDR3 DNA reads as TGCAGCGTTTTAGACAGATTAGGTGCGATGAACACTGAAGCTTTCTTT.

This clone was seen only once. This chain joins TRBV7-3 and TRBJ2-1; 9 nucleotides agree with TRBD1. This CDR3 contains 15 residues. Germline CDR1 and CDR2: SGHTA and FQGTGA. Unmatched junction bases numbered 6, after V lost 4 bases and J lost 5 bases. CDR3 DNA: TGTGCCAGCAGCTCGCCGGGACAGGGCCACAATGAGCAGTTCTTC. It is translated as CASSSPGQGHNEQFF. The full variable domain, its missing parts supplied by reference TRBV7-3 and TRBJ2-1, is GAGVSQTPSNKVTEKGKYVELRCDPISGHTALYWYRQSLGQGPEFLIYFQGTGAADDSGLPNDRFFAVRPEGSVSTLKIQRTERGDSAVYLCASSSPGQGHNEQFFGPGTRLTVL.

The chain combines TRBV7-8 with TRBJ2-7, with 14 nucleotides matching TRBD2. The ends lost 5 bases at V and 1 base at J; junction bases unmatched: 4. The CDR3 has 16 amino acids. CDR1 is SGHVS and CDR2 is FQNEAQ in the germline V gene. As DNA, the CDR3 is TGTGCCAGCAGCCGAGGACTAGCGGGAGGTTCCTACGAGCAGTACTTC. Amino acids: CASSRGLAGGSYEQYF.

This clone was observed a few times. V is TRBV27 and J is TRBJ1-1; 8 bases are a match to TRBD1. With V trimmed by 6 bases and J by 1 base, 13 bases remained unmatched. Germline CDR1 MNHEY, CDR2 SMNVEV (reference sequence). The CDR3 length is 17 residues. CDR3 in amino acids: CASRATGGGRTNTEAFF. Written as DNA, the CDR3 is TGTGCCAGCAGAGCTACAGGGGGAGGTCGGACGAACACTGAAGCTTTCTTT.

This clone was observed a handful of times. This chain links TRBV9 with TRBJ1-2; no reliable D call. Germline V gene data show CDR1 as SGDLS and CDR2 as YYNGEE. Between the trimmed V and J ends, which lost 4 bases and 2 bases, there was a span of 9 bases. The CDR3 runs to 13 residues. CDR3 DNA sequence: TGTGCCAGCAGCACTACTTTAAACTATGGCTACACCTTC. Protein product: CASSTTLNYGYTF. Using reference TRBV9 and TRBJ1-2 for the parts outside the CDR3, the full variable domain is DSGVTQTPKHLITATGQRVTLRCSPRSGDLSVYWYQQSLDQGLQFLIQYYNGEERAKGNILERFSAQQFPDLHSELNLSSLELGDSALYFCASSTTLNYGYTFGSGTRLTVV.